This TCR beta chain emerged from a study of cytomegalovirus exposure and HLA in healthy donors. Study conclusions and caveats: Likely technical artifact: a cluster of highly shared sequence variants.

In its sample, this clone was seen once. Its target is unknown. This CDR3 comprises 14 residues. V lost 4 bases, J lost 2 bases, and 11 bases lay in between. Germline V lookup: CDR1 SGHRS, CDR2 YFSETQ. The PCR was carried out with 60 Vbeta primers and 13 Jbeta primers. TCRdb's copy holds only in-frame clones and misses some; the assay was immunoSEQ multiplex PCR. The table has roughly 200,000 clones, around three quarters seen once; the top ten hold less than 2%. Sequenced material: PBMCs. The sequence derives from a man aged 30 to 39 in good health and CMV-seronegative. The V and J genes are TRBV5-1 and TRBJ2-3; no reliable D call. The CDR3 bases are TGCGCCAGCAGCCCTCGTAGTCACACAGATACGCAGTATTTT. The encoded protein is CASSPRSHTDTQYF.